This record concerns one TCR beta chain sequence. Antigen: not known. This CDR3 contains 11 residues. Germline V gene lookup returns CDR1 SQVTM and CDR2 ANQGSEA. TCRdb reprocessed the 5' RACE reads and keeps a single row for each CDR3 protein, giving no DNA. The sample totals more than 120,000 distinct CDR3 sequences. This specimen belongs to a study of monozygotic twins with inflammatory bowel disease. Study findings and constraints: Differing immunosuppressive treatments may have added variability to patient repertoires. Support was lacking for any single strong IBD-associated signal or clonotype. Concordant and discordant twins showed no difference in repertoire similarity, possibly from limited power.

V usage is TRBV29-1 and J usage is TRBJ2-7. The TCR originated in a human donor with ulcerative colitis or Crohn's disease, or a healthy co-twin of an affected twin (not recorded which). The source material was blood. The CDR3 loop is CSVELGYEQYF.